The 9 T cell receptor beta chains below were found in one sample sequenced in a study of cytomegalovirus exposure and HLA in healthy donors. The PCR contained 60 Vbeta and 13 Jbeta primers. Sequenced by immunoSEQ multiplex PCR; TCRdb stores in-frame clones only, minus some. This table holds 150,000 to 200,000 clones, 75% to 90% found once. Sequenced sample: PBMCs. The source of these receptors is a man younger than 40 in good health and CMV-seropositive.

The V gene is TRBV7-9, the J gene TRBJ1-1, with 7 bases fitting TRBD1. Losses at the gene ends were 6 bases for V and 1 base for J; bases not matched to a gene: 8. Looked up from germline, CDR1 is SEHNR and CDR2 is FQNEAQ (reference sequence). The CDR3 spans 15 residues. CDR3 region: CASRAGGQTNTEAFF. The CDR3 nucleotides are TGTGCCAGCAGGGCCGGGGGACAGACGAACACTGAAGCTTTCTTT.

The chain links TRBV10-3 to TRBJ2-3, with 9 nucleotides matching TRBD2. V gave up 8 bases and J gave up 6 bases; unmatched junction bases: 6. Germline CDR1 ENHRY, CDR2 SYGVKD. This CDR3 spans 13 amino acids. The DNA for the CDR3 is TGTGCCATCGCCGCGGGGGGGCCCGATACGCAGTATTTT. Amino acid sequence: CAIAAGGPDTQYF.

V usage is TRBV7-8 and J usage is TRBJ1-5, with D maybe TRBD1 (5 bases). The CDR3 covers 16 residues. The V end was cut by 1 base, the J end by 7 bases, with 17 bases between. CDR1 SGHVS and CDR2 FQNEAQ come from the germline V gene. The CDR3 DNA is TGTGCCAGCAGCTTAGTAGGCACGCAGGGCCGCCAGCCCCAGCATTTT. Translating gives CASSLVGTQGRQPQHF.

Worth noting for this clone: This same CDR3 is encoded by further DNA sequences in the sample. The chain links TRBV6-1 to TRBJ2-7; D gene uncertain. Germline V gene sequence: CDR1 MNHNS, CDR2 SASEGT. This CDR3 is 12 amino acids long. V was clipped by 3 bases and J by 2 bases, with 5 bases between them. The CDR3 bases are TGTGCCAGCAGTGACAGAACCTACGAGCAGTACTTC. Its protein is CASSDRTYEQYF.

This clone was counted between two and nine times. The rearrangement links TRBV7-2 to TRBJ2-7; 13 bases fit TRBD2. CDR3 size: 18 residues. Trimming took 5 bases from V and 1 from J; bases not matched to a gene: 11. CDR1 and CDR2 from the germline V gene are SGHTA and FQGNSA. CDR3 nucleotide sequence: TGTGCCAGCAGCCCACGTACGGGACTAGCGGGAAGGTCCTACGAGCAGTACTTC. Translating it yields CASSPRTGLAGRSYEQYF.

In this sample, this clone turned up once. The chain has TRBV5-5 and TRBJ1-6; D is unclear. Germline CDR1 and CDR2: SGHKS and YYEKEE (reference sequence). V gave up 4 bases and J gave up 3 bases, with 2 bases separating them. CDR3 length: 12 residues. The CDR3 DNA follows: TGTGCCAGCAGCCTCTATAATTCACCCCTCCACTTT. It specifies CASSLYNSPLHF.

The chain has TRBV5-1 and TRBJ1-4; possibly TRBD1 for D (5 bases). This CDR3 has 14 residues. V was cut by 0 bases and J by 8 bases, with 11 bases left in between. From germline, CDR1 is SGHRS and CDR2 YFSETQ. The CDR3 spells CASSLVDGGEKLFF. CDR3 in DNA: TGCGCCAGCAGCTTGGTCGATGGGGGGGAAAAACTGTTTTTT.

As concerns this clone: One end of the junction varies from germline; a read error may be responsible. In nucleotides, the CDR3 is TGTTCCAGCAGCATCGGAGACAGGGAGTCCAATCAGCCCCAGCATTTT. It specifies CSSSIGDRESNQPQHF. This rearrangement joins TRBV7-9 to TRBJ1-5; 7 bases are a match to TRBD1. Germline CDR1 and CDR2: SEHNR and FQNEAQ (reference sequence). This CDR3 has 16 residues.

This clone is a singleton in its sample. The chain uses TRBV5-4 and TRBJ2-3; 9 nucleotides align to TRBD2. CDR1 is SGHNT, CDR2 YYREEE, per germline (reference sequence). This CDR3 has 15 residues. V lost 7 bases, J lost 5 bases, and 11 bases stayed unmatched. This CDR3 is CASGLSGGGGDTQYF. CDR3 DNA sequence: TGTGCCAGCGGACTTAGCGGGGGCGGTGGAGATACGCAGTATTTT. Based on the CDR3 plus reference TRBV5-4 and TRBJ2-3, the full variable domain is ETGVTQSPTHLIKTRGQQVTLRCSSQSGHNTVSWYQQALGQGPQFIFQYYREEENGRGNFPPRFSGLQFPNYSSELNVNALELDDSALYLCASGLSGGGGDTQYFGPGTRLTVL.